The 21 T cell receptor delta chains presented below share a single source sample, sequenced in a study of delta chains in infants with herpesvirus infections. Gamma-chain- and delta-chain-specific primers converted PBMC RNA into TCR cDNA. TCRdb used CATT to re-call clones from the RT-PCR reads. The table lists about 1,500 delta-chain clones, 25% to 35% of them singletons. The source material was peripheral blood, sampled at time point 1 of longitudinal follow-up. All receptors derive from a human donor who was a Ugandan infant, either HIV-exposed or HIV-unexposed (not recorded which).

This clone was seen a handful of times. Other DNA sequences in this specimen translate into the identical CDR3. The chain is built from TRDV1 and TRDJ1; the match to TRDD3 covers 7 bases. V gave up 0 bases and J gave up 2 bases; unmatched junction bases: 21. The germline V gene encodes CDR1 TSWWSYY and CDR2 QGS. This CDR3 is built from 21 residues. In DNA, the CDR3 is TGTGCTCTTGGGGAACTCGCCTTTTACCTCACCACTGGGGAGTCAACCGATAAACTCATCTTT. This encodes CALGELAFYLTTGESTDKLIF.

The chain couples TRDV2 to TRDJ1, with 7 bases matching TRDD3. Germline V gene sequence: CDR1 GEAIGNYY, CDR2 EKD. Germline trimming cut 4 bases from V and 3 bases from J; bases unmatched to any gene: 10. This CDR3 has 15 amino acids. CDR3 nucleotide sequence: TGTGCCTGTGATATACTGGGGCATACAGCCGATAAACTCATCTTT. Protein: CACDILGHTADKLIF.

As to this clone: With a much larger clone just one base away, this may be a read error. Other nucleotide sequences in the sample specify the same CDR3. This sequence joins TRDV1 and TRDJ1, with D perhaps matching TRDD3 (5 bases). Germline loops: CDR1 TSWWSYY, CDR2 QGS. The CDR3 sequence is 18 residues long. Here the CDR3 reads CALGTYRGLGGHTDKLIF. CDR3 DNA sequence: TGTGCTCTTGGGACCTATCGGGGGCTGGGTGGCCACACCGACAAACTCATCTTT.

As DNA, the CDR3 is TGTGCCTGTGACAGTATACTGGGAACCGATAAACTCATCTTT. This sequence encodes CACDSILGTDKLIF. V and J are TRDV2 and TRDJ1; D is possibly TRDD3 (6 bases). CDR1 is GEAIGNYY, CDR2 EKD, per germline. The CDR3 length is 14 residues. Trimming shortened V by 2 bases and J by 2 bases, and 11 bases separated the two germline ends.

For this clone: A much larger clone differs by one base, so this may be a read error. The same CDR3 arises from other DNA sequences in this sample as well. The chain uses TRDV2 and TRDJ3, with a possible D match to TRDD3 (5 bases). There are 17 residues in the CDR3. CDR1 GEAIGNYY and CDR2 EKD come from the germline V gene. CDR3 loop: CACDTVTGSWDTRQMFF. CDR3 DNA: TGTGCCTGTGACACCGTAACTGGAAGCTGGGACACCCGGCAGATGTTTTTC.

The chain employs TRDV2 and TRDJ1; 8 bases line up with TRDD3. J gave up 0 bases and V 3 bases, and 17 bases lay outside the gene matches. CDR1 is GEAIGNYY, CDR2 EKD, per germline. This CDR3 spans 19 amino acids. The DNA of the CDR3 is TGTGCCTGTGACTCCCTGGGGGACCTTTCTAGAAGGTACACCGATAAACTCATCTTT. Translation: CACDSLGDLSRRYTDKLIF.

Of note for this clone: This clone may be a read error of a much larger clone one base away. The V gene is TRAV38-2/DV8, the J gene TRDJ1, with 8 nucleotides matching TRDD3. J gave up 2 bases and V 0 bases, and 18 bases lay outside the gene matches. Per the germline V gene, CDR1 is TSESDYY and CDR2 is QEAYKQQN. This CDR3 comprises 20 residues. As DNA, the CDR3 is TGTGCTTATAGGAGCGGTACTCACACTGGGGGTAAATCAGAAACCGATAAACTCATCTTT. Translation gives CAYRSGTHTGGKSETDKLIF.

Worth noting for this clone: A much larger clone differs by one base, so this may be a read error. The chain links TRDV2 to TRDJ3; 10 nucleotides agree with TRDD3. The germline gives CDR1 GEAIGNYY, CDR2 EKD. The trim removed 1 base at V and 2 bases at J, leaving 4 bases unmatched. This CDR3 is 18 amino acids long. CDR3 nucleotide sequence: TGTGCCTGTGACACTGGGGGATACACAACCTGGGACACCCGACAGATGTTTTTC. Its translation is CACDTGGYTTWDTRQMFF.

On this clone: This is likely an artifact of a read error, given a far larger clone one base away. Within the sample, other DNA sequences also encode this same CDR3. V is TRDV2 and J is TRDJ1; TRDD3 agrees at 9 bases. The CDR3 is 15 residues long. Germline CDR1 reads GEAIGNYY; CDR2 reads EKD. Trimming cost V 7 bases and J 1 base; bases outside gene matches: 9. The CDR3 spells CACDPLGIRTDKLIF. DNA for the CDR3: TGTGCCTGCGACCCACTGGGGATACGCACCGATAAACTCATCTTT.

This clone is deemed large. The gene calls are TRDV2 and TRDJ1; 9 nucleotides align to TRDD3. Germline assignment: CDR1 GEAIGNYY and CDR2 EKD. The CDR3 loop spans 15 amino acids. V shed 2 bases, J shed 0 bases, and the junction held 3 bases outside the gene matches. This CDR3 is CACDRLGEHTDKLIF. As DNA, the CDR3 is TGTGCCTGTGACAGACTGGGGGAACACACCGATAAACTCATCTTT.

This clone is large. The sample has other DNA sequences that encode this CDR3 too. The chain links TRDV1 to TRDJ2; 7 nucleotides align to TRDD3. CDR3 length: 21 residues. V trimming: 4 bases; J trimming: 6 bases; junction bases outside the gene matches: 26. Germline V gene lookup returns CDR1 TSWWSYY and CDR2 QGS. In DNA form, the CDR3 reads TGTGCTCTTGGGGCGCCTGACTGCGTGGGGTGGGGGAAAGTGTGGGCAGCACAACTCTTCTTT. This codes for CALGAPDCVGWGKVWAAQLFF.

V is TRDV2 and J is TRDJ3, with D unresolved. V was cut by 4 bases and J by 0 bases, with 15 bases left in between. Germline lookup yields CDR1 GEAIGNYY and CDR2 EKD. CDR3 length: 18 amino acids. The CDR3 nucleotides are TGTGCCTGTGAAAGAGTAGAGACCAGCTCCTGGGACACCCGACAGATGTTTTTC. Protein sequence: CACERVETSSWDTRQMFF.

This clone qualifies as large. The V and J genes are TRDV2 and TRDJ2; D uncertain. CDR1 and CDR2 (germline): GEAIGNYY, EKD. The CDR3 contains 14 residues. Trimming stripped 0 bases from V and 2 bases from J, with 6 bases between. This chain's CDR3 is CACDTVGLTAQLFF. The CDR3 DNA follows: TGTGCCTGTGACACCGTGGGATTGACAGCACAACTCTTCTTT.

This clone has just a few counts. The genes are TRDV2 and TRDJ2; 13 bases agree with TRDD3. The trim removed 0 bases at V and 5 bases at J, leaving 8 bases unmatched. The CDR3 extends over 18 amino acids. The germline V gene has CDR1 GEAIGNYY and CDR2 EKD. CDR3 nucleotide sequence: TGTGCCTGTGACACCGTACTGGGGGATACGCGAAGTACAGCACAACTCTTCTTT. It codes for CACDTVLGDTRSTAQLFF.

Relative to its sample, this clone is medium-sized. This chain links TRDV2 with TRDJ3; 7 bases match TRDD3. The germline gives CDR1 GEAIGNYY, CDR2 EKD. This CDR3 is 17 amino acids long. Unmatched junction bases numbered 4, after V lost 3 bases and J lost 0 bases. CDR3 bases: TGTGCCTGTGACCCGTGGGGGAGCTCCTGGGACACCCGACAGATGTTTTTC. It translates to CACDPWGSSWDTRQMFF.

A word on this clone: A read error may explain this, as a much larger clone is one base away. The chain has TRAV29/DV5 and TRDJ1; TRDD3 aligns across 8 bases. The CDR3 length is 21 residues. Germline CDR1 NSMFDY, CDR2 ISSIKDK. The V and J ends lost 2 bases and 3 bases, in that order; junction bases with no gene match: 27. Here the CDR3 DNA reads TGTGCAGCAAGTCCCGCCTACCATCCCTTACTGGGGGTCCGGTACGCCGATAAACTCATCTTT. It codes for CAASPAYHPLLGVRYADKLIF.

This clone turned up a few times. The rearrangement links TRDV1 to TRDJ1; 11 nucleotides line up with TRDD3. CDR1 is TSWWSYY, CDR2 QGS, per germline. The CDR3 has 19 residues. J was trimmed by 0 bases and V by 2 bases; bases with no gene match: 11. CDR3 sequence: CALGEVFLWGILYTDKLIF. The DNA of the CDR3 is TGTGCTCTTGGGGAAGTGTTCCTCTGGGGGATACTCTACACCGATAAACTCATCTTT.

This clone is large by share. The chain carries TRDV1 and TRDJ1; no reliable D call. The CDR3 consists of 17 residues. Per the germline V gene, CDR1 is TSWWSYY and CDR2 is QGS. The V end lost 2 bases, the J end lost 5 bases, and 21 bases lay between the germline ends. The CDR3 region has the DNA TGTGCTCTTGGGGAAGTCTTCTCGGGAAACCCCGATGATAAACTCATCTTT. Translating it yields CALGEVFSGNPDDKLIF.

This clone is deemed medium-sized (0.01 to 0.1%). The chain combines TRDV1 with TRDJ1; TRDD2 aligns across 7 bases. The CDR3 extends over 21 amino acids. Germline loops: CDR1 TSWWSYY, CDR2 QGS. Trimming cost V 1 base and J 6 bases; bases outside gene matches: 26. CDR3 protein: CALGEPRFPTTLVLAPYKLIF. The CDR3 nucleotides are TGTGCTCTTGGGGAACCAAGATTTCCTACGACCCTGGTACTGGCCCCCTATAAACTCATCTTT.

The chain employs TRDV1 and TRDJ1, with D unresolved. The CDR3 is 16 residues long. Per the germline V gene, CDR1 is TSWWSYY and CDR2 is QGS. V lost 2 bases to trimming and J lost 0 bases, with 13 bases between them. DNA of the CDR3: TGTGCTCTTGGGGAAGAACAGTCTTCGTACACCGATAAACTCATCTTT. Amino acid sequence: CALGEEQSSYTDKLIF.

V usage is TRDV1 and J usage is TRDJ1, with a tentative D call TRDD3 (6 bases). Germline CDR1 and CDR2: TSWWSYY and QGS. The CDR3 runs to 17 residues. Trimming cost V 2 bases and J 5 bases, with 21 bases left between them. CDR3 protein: CALGEVLKIRRWDKLIF. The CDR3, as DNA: TGTGCTCTTGGGGAAGTCCTTAAGATACGGCGATGGGATAAACTCATCTTT.